These 14 T cell receptor beta chains originate from one sample sequenced in a study of beta chain features in type 1 diabetes. TCRB transcripts that were expressed got sequenced, as all of the isolated RNA had been reverse transcribed. Only in-frame clones appear in the TCRdb table, and some are missing; sequencing was by immunoSEQ multiplex PCR. The data contain about 140,000 clones, roughly 10% of them seen just once; the ten biggest clones take up 0.55% to 0.65%. The specimen sequenced was central memory CD4+ T cells from blood. The origin of the receptors is a middle-aged woman in good health.

The CDR3 coding sequence is TGTGCCAGCAGCCGACAGGGGGCAAGAACAGATACGCAGTATTTT. Translating gives CASSRQGARTDTQYF. The rearrangement joins TRBV5-4 to TRBJ2-3; 10 bases agree with TRBD1. V lost 4 bases and J lost 3; bases outside the gene matches: 5. This CDR3 has 15 residues. Germline loops: CDR1 SGHNT, CDR2 YYREEE (reference sequence).

This clone was recorded a few times. V gene TRBV5-4 combines with J gene TRBJ1-2; 9 bases line up with TRBD1. Germline-derived CDR1 and CDR2 are SGHNT and YYREEE (reference sequence). V gave up 2 bases and J gave up 8 bases; unmatched junction bases: 7. CDR3 length: 14 residues. CDR3 nucleotides: TGTGCCAGCAGCTTACAGGGGGCGTCCGGCGGCTACACCTTC. Protein product: CASSLQGASGGYTF.

This clone was detected a few times. The chain recombines TRBV29-1 with TRBJ2-1, with D perhaps matching TRBD2 (5 bases). The CDR3 consists of 11 residues. Trimming left V 5 bases short and J 7 bases short, with 9 bases between. The germline V gene has CDR1 SQVTM and CDR2 ANQGSEA. CDR3: CSVRRGNEQFF. For the CDR3, the DNA is TGCAGCGTTCGACGAGGGAATGAGCAGTTCTTC.

The gene calls are TRBV2 and TRBJ2-1, with TRBD2 matching over 9 bases. This CDR3 is built from 17 residues. V shed 4 bases and J 3 bases; nucleotides not matched to a gene: 10. In germline, CDR1 is SNHLY, CDR2 FYNNEI. This CDR3 is CASSAPEGLANYNEQFF. CDR3 DNA: TGTGCCAGCAGTGCCCCCGAGGGACTAGCAAACTACAATGAGCAGTTCTTC.

This clone was seen repeatedly, ten times or more. The V gene is TRBV5-4, the J gene TRBJ1-2, with D hard to call. The CDR3 spans 14 residues. Trimming took off 0 bases at V and 2 bases at J, with 8 bases between the two ends. Germline V gene lookup returns CDR1 SGHNT and CDR2 YYREEE (reference sequence). The CDR3 coding sequence is TGTGCCAGCAGCTTGGGGTCCCAGAACTATGGCTACACCTTC. This encodes CASSLGSQNYGYTF.

This clone has just a few counts. The rearrangement links TRBV13 to TRBJ2-6; D is possibly TRBD2 (6 bases). The CDR3 runs to 17 residues. The V end lost 5 bases, the J end lost 3 bases, and 17 bases lay between the germline ends. Germline V gene data show CDR1 as PRHDT and CDR2 as FYEKMQ (reference sequence). CDR3 DNA: TGTGCCAGCAGCCTCCGGAGGGGAAACCTTGGGGCCAACGTCCTGACTTTC. Protein sequence: CASSLRRGNLGANVLTF.

This chain connects TRBV4-2 to TRBJ2-3; 9 bases are a match to TRBD2. The CDR3 has 20 residues. The V and J ends lost 2 bases and 3 bases, in that order; junction bases with no gene match: 18. Germline V gives CDR1 LGHNA, CDR2 YNFKEQ. The CDR3 protein is CASSQWGGGASQLGTDTQYF. CDR3 nucleotides: TGTGCCAGCAGCCAATGGGGCGGGGGGGCCTCACAATTGGGGACAGATACGCAGTATTTT.

This clone turned up a few times. The chain joins TRBV6-1 to TRBJ1-6, with 7 bases aligning to TRBD1. The germline V gene encodes CDR1 MNHNS and CDR2 SASEGT. This CDR3 has 13 residues. The J segment lost 8 bases and the V segment lost 5 bases, leaving 3 bases of the junction unmatched. CDR3 DNA sequence: TGTGCCAGCAGTCGAGGACAGGATTCACCCCTCCACTTT. Translated: CASSRGQDSPLHF.

About this clone: The sample contains more than one DNA sequence encoding this CDR3. The rearrangement uses TRBV10-3 and TRBJ2-3; 10 positions agree with TRBD2. V shed 6 bases and J 3 bases; nucleotides not matched to a gene: 3. Germline V gene sequence: CDR1 ENHRY, CDR2 SYGVKD. This CDR3 is built from 14 residues. The CDR3 nucleotides read TGTGCCATCAGCCCTAGCGGGGGAACAGATACGCAGTATTTT. Its protein product is CAISPSGGTDTQYF.

This clone was counted between two and nine times. This chain joins TRBV18 and TRBJ2-1; D not certain. The V end lost 6 bases, the J end lost 5 bases, and 8 bases lay between the germline ends. This CDR3 comprises 12 residues. The V gene's germline CDR1 is KGHSH and CDR2 LQKENI. CDR3 protein: CASSPRDNEQFF. CDR3 DNA sequence: TGTGCCAGCTCTCCCCGGGACAATGAGCAGTTCTTC.

This clone occurred a few times. The CDR3: CASSHRRGGNYGYTF. The CDR3 DNA is TGTGCCAGCAGCCACCGACGGGGGGGAAACTATGGCTACACCTTC. This rearrangement joins TRBV5-6 to TRBJ1-2; TRBD1 might be the D (5 bases). CDR3 length: 15 amino acids. Germline CDR1 reads SGHDT; CDR2 reads YYEEEE. V was shortened by 4 bases and J by 2 bases, with 15 bases between the two germline ends.

The CDR3 DNA sequence: TGTGCCAGCAGCACCGGACAGGTCCGTTCCTACGAGCAGTACTTC. Protein: CASSTGQVRSYEQYF. The chain uses TRBV5-6 and TRBJ2-7; 7 nucleotides line up with TRBD1. CDR1 SGHDT and CDR2 YYEEEE come from the germline V gene. Unmatched junction bases numbered 8, after V lost 4 bases and J lost 1 base. This CDR3 contains 15 residues. The whole variable domain, filled in from reference TRBV5-6 and TRBJ2-7, reads DAGVTQSPTHLIKTRGQQVTLRCSPKSGHDTVSWYQQALGQGPQFIFQYYEEEERQRGNFPDRFSGHQFPNYSSELNVNALLLGDSALYLCASSTGQVRSYEQYFGPGTRLTVT.

The chain recombines TRBV5-4 with TRBJ2-5; D is perhaps TRBD1 (6 bases). Per germline, CDR1 SGHNT and CDR2 YYREEE (reference sequence). The CDR3 loop spans 15 amino acids. V was shortened by 0 bases and J by 5 bases, with 14 bases between the two germline ends. The CDR3 bases are TGTGCCAGCAGCTTGGGGATAAGGGGGATGGAGACCCAGTACTTC. Translation gives CASSLGIRGMETQYF. Variable domain in full (rest from reference TRBV5-4 and TRBJ2-5): ETGVTQSPTHLIKTRGQQVTLRCSSQSGHNTVSWYQQALGQGPQFIFQYYREEENGRGNFPPRFSGLQFPNYSSELNVNALELDDSALYLCASSLGIRGMETQYFGPGTRLLVL.

The chain carries TRBV5-4 and TRBJ2-1; D unclear. This CDR3 is 13 amino acids long. With 4 bases removed from V and 0 bases from J, the gap between germline ends came to 5 bases. Per the germline V gene, CDR1 is SGHNT and CDR2 is YYREEE (reference sequence). In DNA form, the CDR3 reads TGTGCCAGCAGCAGGAGCTCCTACAATGAGCAGTTCTTC. Its protein product is CASSRSSYNEQFF.